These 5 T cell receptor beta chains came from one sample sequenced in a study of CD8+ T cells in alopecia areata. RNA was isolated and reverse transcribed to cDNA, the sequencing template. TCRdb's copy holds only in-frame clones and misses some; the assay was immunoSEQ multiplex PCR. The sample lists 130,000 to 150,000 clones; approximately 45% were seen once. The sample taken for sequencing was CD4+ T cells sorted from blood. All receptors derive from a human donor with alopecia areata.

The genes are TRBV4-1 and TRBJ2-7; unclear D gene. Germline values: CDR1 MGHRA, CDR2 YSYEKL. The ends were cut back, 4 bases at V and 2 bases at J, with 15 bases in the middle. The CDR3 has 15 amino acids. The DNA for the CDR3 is TGCGCCAGCAGCCGAGACCTTGCGCCTGCCTACGAGCAGTACTTC. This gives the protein CASSRDLAPAYEQYF.

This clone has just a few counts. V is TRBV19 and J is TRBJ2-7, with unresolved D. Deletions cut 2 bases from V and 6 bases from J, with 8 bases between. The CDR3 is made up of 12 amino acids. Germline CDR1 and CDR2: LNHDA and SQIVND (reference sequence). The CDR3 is CASSISRGEQYF. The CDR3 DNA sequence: TGTGCCAGTAGTATATCCAGAGGCGAGCAGTACTTC.

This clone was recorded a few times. CDR3 region: CASSLDGAGEKLFF. The CDR3 region has the DNA TGTGCCAGCAGCTTAGACGGGGCCGGAGAAAAACTGTTTTTT. The gene calls are TRBV7-6 and TRBJ1-4, with D perhaps TRBD1 (5 bases). Germline loops: CDR1 SGHVS, CDR2 FNYEAQ. The germline V and J ends were trimmed by 1 base and 8 bases, with 11 bases remaining between them. The CDR3 sequence is 14 residues long.

The CDR3 DNA follows: TGTGCCAGCAGCCCCCGACAGGACTGGGGGGAGACCCAGTACTTC. Translation gives CASSPRQDWGETQYF. V gene TRBV7-8 combines with J gene TRBJ2-5; D might be TRBD1 (6 bases). This CDR3 spans 15 amino acids. V was clipped by 5 bases and J by 5 bases, with 18 bases between them. From germline, CDR1 is SGHVS and CDR2 FQNEAQ.

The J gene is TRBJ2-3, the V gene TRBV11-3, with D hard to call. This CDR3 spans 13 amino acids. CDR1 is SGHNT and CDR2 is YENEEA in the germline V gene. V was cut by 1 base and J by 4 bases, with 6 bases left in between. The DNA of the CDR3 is TGTGCCAGCAGCTTAGTGGCCCCAGATACGCAGTATTTT. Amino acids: CASSLVAPDTQYF.